The rows below give T cell receptor beta chains drawn from one sample of a study of cytomegalovirus exposure and HLA in healthy donors. Some clones are missing from TCRdb's copy, which holds only in-frame ones; the method was immunoSEQ multiplex PCR. This sample carries 150,000 to 160,000 clones, approximately 80% of them seen once, and the ten largest clones take roughly 4%. Sequences were obtained from PBMCs. These receptors were collected from a woman aged 40-49 years in good health and CMV-seronegative. Both conserved end residues are part of each CDR3. D genes are given only for firm matches. Size tells how often a clone was seen (once, few, many) or the class of an expanded clone, and some rows leave it out.

TRBJ2-4 18 NA TRBD2 TRBV5-6 TGTGCCAGCAGCTTCGCCCTAGCGGGGGGGCTGGCCAAAAACATTCAGTACTTC CASSFALAGGLAKNIQYF
TRBJ2-7 17 NA TRBD1 TRBV19 TGTGCCAGTAGTGCCGCCCTCCTCCGGGACAGGGGGTACGAGCAGTACTTC CASSAALLRDRGYEQYF
TRBJ2-3 15 NA TRBD1 TRBV11-3 TGTGCCAGCAGCTCACACAGGGGCCTTGGGGATACGCAGTATTTT CASSSHRGLGDTQYF
TRBJ1-4 13 NA TRBD1 TRBV7-7 TGTGCTAGCAGCTTAGACAGGGCTGAAAAACTGTTTTTT CASSLDRAEKLFF
TRBJ1-4 15 NA TRBD1 TRBV28 TGTGCCAGCAGGTACACAGGGGGGGGCGGTGAAAAACTGTTTTTT CASRYTGGGGEKLFF
TRBJ2-7 14 NA NA TRBV5-1 TGCGCCAGCAGCGCCTCAACGGGCTCCTACGAGCAGTACTTC CASSASTGSYEQYF
TRBJ2-3 16 NA TRBD2 TRBV5-1 TGCGCCAGCAGCCCTACTAGCGAACAGATCACAGATACGCAGTATTTT CASSPTSEQITDTQYF
TRBJ2-5 13 NA NA TRBV30 TGTGCCTGGGGGACATATTCCGGAGAGACCCAGTACTTC CAWGTYSGETQYF
TRBJ2-7 15 NA TRBD2 TRBV4-2 TGTGCCAGCAGCCAAGATACCAGCGGGGTTTACGAGCAGTACTTC CASSQDTSGVYEQYF
TRBJ1-2 14 NA NA TRBV28 TGTGCCAGCAGTCCTCCAGAGGTATCGGGTGGCTACACCTTC CASSPPEVSGGYTF
TRBJ2-1 17 once TRBD2 TRBV7-9 TGTGCCAGCAGCCACCCCGAGGCGGGAGGGCCCTACAATGAGCAGTTCTTC CASSHPEAGGPYNEQFF
TRBJ1-2 16 NA TRBD1 TRBV27 TGTGCCAGCACCCAGGGCAGGGGGTTGCCTAACTATGGCTACACCTTC CASTQGRGLPNYGYTF
TRBJ2-3 15 NA NA TRBV2 TGTGCCAGCAGTGCTAGTCTGGCGGGAACGGATACGCAGTATTTT CASSASLAGTDTQYF
TRBJ1-1 14 NA NA TRBV7-9 TGTGCCAGCATGGAATGGGTCGGGAGCACTGAAGCTTTCTTT CASMEWVGSTEAFF
TRBJ1-2 14 NA TRBD1 TRBV18 TGTGCCAGCTCACCTCAAGGGTGGAACAGGGGGTACACCTTC CASSPQGWNRGYTF
TRBJ2-2 17 NA NA TRBV11-3 TGTGCCAGCAGCTTAGATCCCGGGTCTGGACTTACCGGGGAGCTGTTTTTT CASSLDPGSGLTGELFF
TRBJ2-4 14 NA TRBD1 TRBV6-5 TGTGCCAGCAGTTACTCTCTGGACAGGCACTATCTTTACTTC CASSYSLDRHYLYF
TRBJ2-3 14 few NA TRBV5-1 TGCGCCAGCAGCTGGCAGGGGCACACAGATACGCAGTATTTT CASSWQGHTDTQYF
TRBJ1-1 15 once NA TRBV27 TGTGCCAGCAGTTTATTGGTAGGGGGAGAAACTGAAGCTTTCTTT CASSLLVGGETEAFF
TRBJ1-1 13 NA TRBD1 TRBV6-4 TGTGCCAGCAGTGCCACAGGGGACACTGAAGCTTTCTTT CASSATGDTEAFF
TRBJ1-1 15 NA NA TRBV27 TGTGCCAGCAGTTTAACATCCCTCTCTAACACTGAAGCTTTCTTT CASSLTSLSNTEAFF
TRBJ1-5 15 few NA TRBV7-2 TGTGCCAGCAGCCCTGACACCCTAAGCAATCAGCCCCAGCATTTT CASSPDTLSNQPQHF
TRBJ1-1 20 few NA TRBV7-8 TGTGCCAGCAGCTTGTTTGTGGGGGCTGGCTTTATCACCCGCGGCACTGAAGCTTTCTTT CASSLFVGAGFITRGTEAFF
TRBJ2-7 16 NA NA TRBV18 TGTGCCAGCTCACCACAAGGACAGCTCTGGAACTACGAGCAGTACTTC CASSPQGQLWNYEQYF
TRBJ1-5 14 NA NA TRBV19 TGTGCCAGTAACACAGGGTGGGGCAATCAGCCCCAGCATTTT CASNTGWGNQPQHF
TRBJ1-1 15 NA NA TRBV11-3 TGTGCCAGCAGCCCACTGATGGGCGTGAACACTGAAGCTTTCTTT CASSPLMGVNTEAFF
TRBJ2-7 14 NA TRBD1 TRBV5-1 TGCGCCAGCAGTAGGCGGGACAGGTCCTACGAGCAGTACTTC CASSRRDRSYEQYF
TRBJ2-3 17 NA TRBD2 TRBV5-6 TGTGCCAGCAGCGCACCCAGGGCGGGGGGAGTGGCAGATACGCAGTATTTT CASSAPRAGGVADTQYF
TRBJ2-1 16 NA TRBD1 TRBV6-5 TGTGCCAGCAGTTACTATAGGGGACAGGGGGGCGATGAGCAGTTCTTC CASSYYRGQGGDEQFF
TRBJ1-5 15 NA TRBD1 TRBV5-1 TGCGCCAGCAGCTCCGGGACAGACGGATATCAGCCCCAGCATTTT CASSSGTDGYQPQHF
TRBJ1-5 16 NA NA TRBV7-2 TGTGCCAGCAGTCCTGACAGAACCAGGGCTAATCAGCCCCAGCATTTT CASSPDRTRANQPQHF
TRBJ2-3 15 NA TRBD2 TRBV11-2 TGTGCCAGCAGCCAGGGACTAGCGGGGCTAAATACGCAGTATTTT CASSQGLAGLNTQYF
TRBJ2-1 13 NA TRBD1 TRBV11-3 TGTGCCAGCATGACAGGGGGCAAGAATGAGCAGTTCTTC CASMTGGKNEQFF
TRBJ1-2 17 NA NA TRBV10-3 TGTGCCATCAGTTCCCCCTTGGCAGGGGCTCGAGTATGGGGCTACACCTTC CAISSPLAGARVWGYTF
TRBJ2-1 16 NA TRBD2 TRBV7-9 TGTGCCAGCAGCTTGAGACTAGCGGGAGTCTCCAATGAGCAGTTCTTC CASSLRLAGVSNEQFF
TRBJ2-7 11 NA NA TRBV11-3 TGTGCCAGCAGGGCCCGCTACGAGCAGTACTTC CASRARYEQYF
TRBJ2-3 13 NA TRBD1 TRBV29-1 TGCAGCGTTGTAGAGGGGGCGACAGATACGCAGTATTTT CSVVEGATDTQYF
TRBJ1-4 16 NA NA TRBV2 TGTGCCAGCAGAAAGGGCGGGGCCGCCTCTTATGAAAAACTGTTTTTT CASRKGGAASYEKLFF
TRBJ2-5 13 NA NA TRBV2 TGTGCCAGAGGAGACAGGTCCGGAGAGACCCAGTACTTC CARGDRSGETQYF
TRBJ1-6 14 NA TRBD1 TRBV28 TGTGCCAGCCTCCGGGACAGGCCTAATTCACCCCTCCACTTT CASLRDRPNSPLHF
TRBJ1-1 13 NA NA TRBV6-1 TGTGCCAGCAATGCAGATCGCCGCACTGAAGCTTTCTTT CASNADRRTEAFF
TRBJ2-1 17 few NA TRBV7-9 TGTGCCAGCAGCCCAGAATCCCTAGCGCTATCCTACAATGAGCAGTTCTTC CASSPESLALSYNEQFF
TRBJ2-3 16 NA TRBD2 TRBV5-1 TGCGCCAGCAGCTTGGGAGTAGCGGGGATCACAGATACGCAGTATTTT CASSLGVAGITDTQYF
TRBJ2-3 17 NA TRBD2 TRBV6-1 TGTGCCAGCAGTGAAGAGGGACTAGCGGGAGTAACAGATACGCAGTATTTT CASSEEGLAGVTDTQYF
TRBJ1-4 16 NA NA TRBV6-9 TGTGCCAGCAGTTATCCAGGGGCTCGAACTAATGAAAAACTGTTTTTT CASSYPGARTNEKLFF